Included here is one T cell receptor beta chain sequence, with context. The clone's antigen remains unknown. The junction departs from the called germline gene at one end, perhaps through a read error. Counted from cysteine to phenylalanine, this CDR3 has 13 amino acids. The CDR3 DNA has 39 bases and is translated from base 1. CDR1 and CDR2, per the germline V gene (reference sequence), are MNHEY and SMNVEV. The sample is drawn from a study of OX40 agonist ivuxolimab in advanced cancers. Some background on the complete study: Ivuxolimab was a fully human IgG2 agonistic monoclonal antibody targeting the costimulatory receptor OX40 (CD134). Intravenous ivuxolimab was administered to patients every 2 weeks at six dose levels: 0.01, 0.1, 0.3, 1.5, 3 and 10 mg/kg. Of the roughly 52 patients in dose escalation, about 19 had hepatocellular carcinoma, some 15 had melanoma, 9 had renal cell carcinoma and 9 had head and neck cancer. A male proportion of around 83% and a mean age of about 60 years, ranging from 23 to 79, were recorded for the dose-escalation cohort. Prior anti-PD-1, anti-PD-L1 or anti-CTLA-4 therapy was permitted, and approximately 40% of dose-escalation patients had received checkpoint inhibitors. Partial responses occurred in three dose-escalation patients, of whom one had hepatocellular carcinoma and two had cutaneous melanoma. The point of sequencing TCRbeta in the periphery was to test whether ivuxolimab changed TCR sequence diversity and drove clonal T-cell expansion. The monotherapy dose-escalation portion (N of about 50 patients) of the phase I ivuxolimab trial is reported in the paper.

The trial excluded patients who had a history of autoimmune disease or were on systemic immunosuppression. Peripheral blood for TCR sequencing was drawn from every dose cohort at baseline, at cycle 4 day 1 and at cycle 7 day 1. Samples were obtained from an open-label, multicenter, first-in-human phase I dose-escalation trial of ivuxolimab. Adults with locally advanced or metastatic head and neck squamous cell, hepatocellular, melanoma or renal cell carcinoma were enrolled in the trial. Before TCR sequencing, CD4+ and CD8+ T cells were separately sorted from peripheral blood. The research as a whole found: Partial responders in the 0.1-3.0 mg/kg groups had among the lowest normalized peripheral clonal expansion, especially among CD8+ T cells. Antigen specificity was not determined for the clonally expanded peripheral T cells. At doses from 0.1 to 3.0 mg/kg, clonal expansion was seen in both CD4+ and CD8+ blood T cells between baseline and week 6. After ivuxolimab, more expanded clones were found on average in CD8+ T cells than in CD4+ T cells. Low levels of normalized T-cell clonal expansion were also seen in some nonresponding patients.

Genomic DNA was extracted from sorted cells for sequencing of the TCRbeta CDR3 region. TCRbeta CDR3 regions were sequenced using the immunoSEQ Assay. TCRdb holds this immuneACCESS table with in-frame rearrangements only. Some clones are missing; in checked studies, unresolved V genes explain under half, and the rest has no known cause. For this sample there are some 5,600 clones; 75% to 85% appear just once. Roughly 24% of the sample goes to the ten largest clones. The receptor was derived from an adult with an advanced solid tumor such as melanoma, head and neck, liver or kidney cancer. The sequencing used CD4+ or CD8+ T cells sorted from blood, collected in a trial of the OX40 agonist ivuxolimab. The chain links TRBV27 with TRBJ1-5; no D segment can be confidently identified. The DNA sequence is given as TGTGCCAGCAGTTTCCACAGTTTGTCAGCCCCAGCATTT. Translated, this gives CASSFHSLSAPAF.